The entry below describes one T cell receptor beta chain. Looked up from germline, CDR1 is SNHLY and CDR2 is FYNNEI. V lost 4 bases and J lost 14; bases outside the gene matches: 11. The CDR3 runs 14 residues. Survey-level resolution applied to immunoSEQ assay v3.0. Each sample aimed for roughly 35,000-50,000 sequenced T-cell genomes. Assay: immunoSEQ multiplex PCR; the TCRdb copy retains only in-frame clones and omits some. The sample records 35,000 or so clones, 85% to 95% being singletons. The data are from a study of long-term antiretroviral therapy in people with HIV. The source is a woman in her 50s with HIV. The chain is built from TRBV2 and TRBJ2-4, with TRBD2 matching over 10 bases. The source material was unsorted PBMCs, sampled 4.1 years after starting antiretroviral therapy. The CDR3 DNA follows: TGTGCCAGCAGTGCCCTTTCTATAAGCGGGGGGGAGTACTTC. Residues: CASSALSISGGEYF.